This T cell receptor beta chain originates from a study of shared clonotypes between healthy human individuals. Produced via immunoSEQ multiplex PCR; TCRdb's table is partial and in-frame only. The data hold approximately 2.1 million clones, with over 85% observed a single time. Per germline, CDR1 KGHSH and CDR2 LQKENI. The junction had 3 bases not matched to a gene; V was cut back by 0 bases and J by 0 bases. This CDR3 contains 17 residues. Material for sequencing was naive CD4+ T cells from PBMCs. The subset was: CD45RA+ positively selected. The TCR comes from a man younger than 30 in good health. Some clones in this sample may be carry-over from other donors' samples. The chain recombines TRBV18 with TRBJ2-1, with TRBD1 identical over 9 bases. The CDR3 DNA reads TGTGCCAGCTCACCACCGGGACAGGGAACCTCCTACAATGAGCAGTTCTTC. This gives the protein CASSPPGQGTSYNEQFF. Using reference TRBV18 and TRBJ2-1 for the parts outside the CDR3, the full variable domain is NAGVMQNPRHLVRRRGQEARLRCSPMKGHSHVYWYRQLPEEGLKFMVYLQKENIIDESGMPKERFSAEFPKEGPSILRIQQVVRGDSAAYFCASSPPGQGTSYNEQFFGPGTRLTVL.